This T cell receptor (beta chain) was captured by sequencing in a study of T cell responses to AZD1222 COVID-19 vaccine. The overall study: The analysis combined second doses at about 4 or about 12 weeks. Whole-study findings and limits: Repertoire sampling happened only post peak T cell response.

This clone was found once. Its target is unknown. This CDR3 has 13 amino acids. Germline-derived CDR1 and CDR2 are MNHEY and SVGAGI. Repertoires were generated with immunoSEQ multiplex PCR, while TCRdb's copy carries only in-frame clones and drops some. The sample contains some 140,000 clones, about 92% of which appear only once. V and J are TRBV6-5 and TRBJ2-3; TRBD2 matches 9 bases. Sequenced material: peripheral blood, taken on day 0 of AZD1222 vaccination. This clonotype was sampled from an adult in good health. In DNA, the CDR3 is TGTGCAGGAGCGGGAGGTATAACAGATACGCAGTATTTT. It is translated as CAGAGGITDTQYF.